The entry below gives a single TCR beta chain sequence along with its context. The assay was immunoSEQ multiplex PCR, and TCRdb's table has in-frame clones only and misses some. The sample contains approximately 34,000 clones, 93% of which appear only once. The sample comes from a study of T cell changes during pregnancy in multiple sclerosis. This clonotype was obtained from a female donor with multiple sclerosis, enrolled in a pregnancy study. Here the sequenced sample was CD4+ T cells from peripheral blood mononuclear cells, taken in the second trimester of pregnancy.

The CDR3 loop reads CAITKVGKVTSGRIAAQYF. Here the CDR3 DNA reads TGTGCCATCACTAAGGTGGGGAAGGTGACTAGCGGGAGGATTGCGGCCCAGTACTTC. This chain joins TRBV10-3 and TRBJ2-5, with 13 bases lining up with TRBD2. V shed 7 bases and J 9 bases; nucleotides not matched to a gene: 23. This CDR3 spans 19 amino acids. Germline lookup yields CDR1 ENHRY and CDR2 SYGVKD.